The rows below give T cell receptor beta chains drawn from one sample of a study of T cell responses to AZD1222 COVID-19 vaccine. Method: immunoSEQ multiplex PCR; TCRdb's copy keeps in-frame clones and lacks some. The top ten hold approximately 6.8% of the sample, which has over 100,000 clones, around nine tenths seen once. This sample comprised peripheral blood, obtained on day 0 of AZD1222 vaccination. The receptors shown here come from an adult in good health. Each CDR3 is given with its conserved first and last residue. The D gene is left open where the match is weak. The size field is filled for only some rows; it gives once, few, many or a size class.

TRBJ1-1 - TRBV19 - CASSIVRQANTEAFF TGTGCCAGTAGTATAGTAAGGCAGGCGAACACTGAAGCTTTCTTT
TRBJ1-1 - TRBV7-9 - CASSTGRVNTEAFF TGTGCCAGCAGCACTGGACGGGTGAACACTGAAGCTTTCTTT
TRBJ2-7 TRBD2 TRBV5-1 - CASCQTSGGYEQYF TGCGCCAGCTGCCAGACTAGCGGGGGATACGAGCAGTACTTC
TRBJ1-6 - TRBV7-8 - CASSPGLRSYNSPLHF TGTGCCAGCAGCCCAGGGCTCCGCTCCTATAATTCACCCCTCCACTTT
TRBJ1-5 - TRBV30 - CAWQTDGGNQPQHF TGTGCCTGGCAAACAGACGGTGGCAATCAGCCCCAGCATTTT
TRBJ1-5 - TRBV5-5 - CASSWGEDQPQHF TGTGCCAGCAGCTGGGGGGAGGATCAGCCCCAGCATTTT
TRBJ1-5 - TRBV15 - CATSFRRYSNQPQHF TGTGCCACCAGCTTTAGACGGTATAGCAATCAGCCCCAGCATTTT
TRBJ1-3 - TRBV19 - CASSTRQNTIYF TGTGCCAGTAGTACTCGACAGAACACCATATATTTT
TRBJ2-7 - TRBV6-5 - CASSTGIHYEQYF TGTGCCAGCAGTACCGGGATCCACTACGAGCAGTACTTC
TRBJ1-5 - TRBV18 - CASSGDGVYQPQHF TGTGCCAGCTCGGGTGACGGCGTTTATCAGCCCCAGCATTTT
TRBJ2-7 - TRBV10-3 once CATSDRTPYEQYF TGTGCCACCTCCGACAGGACCCCCTACGAGCAGTACTTC
TRBJ1-6 - TRBV5-1 few CASSLNGGYNSPLHF TGCGCCAGCAGCTTGAACGGGGGATATAATTCACCCCTCCACTTT
TRBJ1-3 - TRBV10-1 - CASSPSSGNTIYF TGCGCCAGCAGCCCCTCCTCTGGAAACACCATATATTTT
TRBJ2-7 TRBD1 TRBV2 - CASSGTAYEQYF TGTGCCAGCAGCGGGACAGCCTACGAGCAGTACTTC
TRBJ1-1 - TRBV9 - CASSVGSPYTEAFF TGTGCCAGCAGCGTAGGATCCCCGTACACTGAAGCTTTCTTT
TRBJ1-1 - TRBV7-9 - CASSFEGNTEAFF TGTGCCAGCAGCTTCGAGGGGAACACTGAAGCTTTCTTT
TRBJ1-2 - TRBV30 - CAWIIGVYGYTF TGTGCCTGGATCATTGGAGTCTATGGCTACACCTTC
TRBJ1-2 - TRBV19 - CASTPSPRQPGYTF TGTGCCAGTACCCCCTCACCGCGGCAACCTGGCTACACCTTC
TRBJ2-1 TRBD1 TRBV4-3 - CASSQDSTGGYNEQFF TGCGCCAGCAGCCAAGACAGCACAGGGGGCTACAATGAGCAGTTCTTC
TRBJ1-1 TRBD1 TRBV5-6 - CASSLVPTGGTEAFF TGTGCCAGCAGCTTGGTTCCGACAGGGGGAACTGAAGCTTTCTTT
TRBJ1-1 - TRBV29-1 - CSVEDFVGGTEAFF TGCAGCGTTGAGGATTTTGTTGGGGGCACTGAAGCTTTCTTT
TRBJ2-5 - TRBV9 few CASSADDRYQETQYF TGTGCCAGCAGCGCGGACGACAGATACCAAGAGACCCAGTACTTC
TRBJ1-5 TRBD1 TRBV7-2 - CASSSGQSNQPQHF TGTGCCAGCAGCTCGGGACAGAGTAATCAGCCCCAGCATTTT
TRBJ2-5 TRBD2 TRBV5-1 once CASSPATSGKETQYF TGCGCCAGCAGCCCAGCGACTAGCGGGAAAGAGACCCAGTACTTC
TRBJ1-6 - TRBV2 - CATTGGGGLSPLHF TGTGCCACCACAGGCGGGGGGGGACTATCACCCCTCCACTTT
TRBJ1-1 - TRBV9 - CASSVSDRIRTSGAEAFF TGTGCCAGCAGCGTATCGGACAGAATACGAACATCGGGGGCTGAAGCTTTCTTT
TRBJ1-4 - TRBV6-1 once CASSEYGTLSEKLFF TGTGCCAGCAGTGAGTATGGGACGCTATCCGAAAAACTGTTTTTT
TRBJ2-7 - TRBV7-8 - CASSAGYSYEQYF TGTGCCAGCAGTGCAGGGTACTCCTACGAGCAGTACTTC
TRBJ2-3 - TRBV3-1/TRBV3-2 once CASSPYRLTDTQYF TGTGCCAGCAGCCCCTACAGGCTTACAGATACGCAGTATTTT
TRBJ2-5 TRBD1 TRBV6-5 - CASSRDRGIQETQYF TGTGCCAGCAGTAGGGACAGGGGTATACAAGAGACCCAGTACTTC
TRBJ1-2 - TRBV29-1 - CSGGLPGYGYTF TGCAGCGGAGGACTGCCTGGCTATGGCTACACCTTC
TRBJ2-7 TRBD2 TRBV5-1 once CASSSGLVSYEQYF TGCGCCAGCAGCTCCGGACTAGTGTCCTACGAGCAGTACTTC
TRBJ1-2 - TRBV10-3 once CAISEGQTGLEGYTF TGTGCCATCAGTGAGGGCCAAACAGGGCTAGAAGGCTACACCTTC
TRBJ1-2 TRBD1 TRBV6-5 - CASSWGQPSNYGYTF TGTGCCAGCAGTTGGGGACAGCCTAGTAACTATGGCTACACCTTC
TRBJ1-2 - TRBV15 - CATSRDQWGRNYGYTF TGTGCCACCAGCAGAGACCAGTGGGGGCGCAACTATGGCTACACCTTC
TRBJ1-6 TRBD1 TRBV30 - CAWSGTGLTSSHF TGTGCCTGGAGTGGGACAGGGCTGACCTCCAGCCACTTT
TRBJ1-1 - TRBV30 - CAWSVNTEAFF TGTGCCTGGAGTGTAAACACTGAAGCTTTCTTT
TRBJ1-3 - TRBV12-3/TRBV12-4 - CASSFGEGNTIYF TGTGCCAGCAGTTTCGGCGAGGGAAACACCATATATTTT
TRBJ1-1 - TRBV29-1 - CSGKNTEAFF TGCAGCGGAAAGAACACTGAAGCTTTCTTT
TRBJ1-5 - TRBV2 - CASSEEANPPQHF TGTGCCAGCAGTGAAGAGGCAAATCCGCCCCAGCATTTT
TRBJ1-1 - TRBV30 once CAWRIWGNTEAFF TGTGCCTGGAGGATCTGGGGAAACACTGAAGCTTTCTTT
TRBJ2-1 - TRBV4-3 - CASSQDNLYNEQFF TGCGCCAGCAGCCAAGACAACCTCTACAATGAGCAGTTCTTC
TRBJ1-5 TRBD1 TRBV19 - CASRDRDRAFQPQHF TGTGCCAGTAGGGACCGGGACAGGGCTTTCCAGCCCCAGCATTTT